This T cell receptor beta chain was obtained from a study of cytomegalovirus exposure and HLA in healthy donors. As to this clone: No antigen is known for it.

The CDR3 is made up of 16 amino acids. Germline V gene sequence: CDR1 WNHNN, CDR2 SYGVQD (reference sequence). The ends were cut back, 2 bases at V and 2 bases at J, with 16 bases in the middle. The PCR made use of 60 Vbeta and 13 Jbeta primers. Original processing methods: Later, tens of millions of unique TCR beta chains were counted in an analysis, and 10 million to 12 million of them were shared. The assay was immunoSEQ multiplex PCR, and TCRdb's table has in-frame clones only and misses some. The V and J calls and the clone size are those of that table, but D and trimming were determined from the DNA. The sample lists about 160,000 clones, around 72% seen once, with approximately 2.3% in the top ten. Study-level results: Earlier findings revealed that most TCR beta V segments proved productive either about 90% or about 30% of the time.

Sequencing was carried out using PBMCs. The J gene is TRBJ2-7, the V gene TRBV10-1; D perhaps matches TRBD1 (8 bases). The clonotype comes from a female donor in good health and CMV-seronegative. The CDR3 loop is CASSEQRGQAPYEQYF. In DNA form, the CDR3 reads TGCGCCAGCAGTGAGCAGCGGGGACAGGCGCCCTACGAGCAGTACTTC.